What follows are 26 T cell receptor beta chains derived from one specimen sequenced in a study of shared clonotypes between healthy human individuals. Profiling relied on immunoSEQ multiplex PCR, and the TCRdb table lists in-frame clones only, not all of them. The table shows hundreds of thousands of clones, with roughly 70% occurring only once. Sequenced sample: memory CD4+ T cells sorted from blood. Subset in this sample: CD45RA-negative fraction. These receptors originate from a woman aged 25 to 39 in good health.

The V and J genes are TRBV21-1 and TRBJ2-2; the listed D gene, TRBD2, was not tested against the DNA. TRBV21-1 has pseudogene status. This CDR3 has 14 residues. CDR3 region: CASSNRENTGELFF. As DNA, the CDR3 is TGTGCCAGCAGCAATCGGGAAAACACCGGGGAGCTGTTTTTT.

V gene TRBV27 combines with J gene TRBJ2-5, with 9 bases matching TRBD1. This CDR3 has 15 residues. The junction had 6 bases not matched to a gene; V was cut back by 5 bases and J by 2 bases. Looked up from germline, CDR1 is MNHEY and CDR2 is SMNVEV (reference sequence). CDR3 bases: TGTGCCAGCAGTCAGACAGGGGGGACTCAAGAGACCCAGTACTTC. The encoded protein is CASSQTGGTQETQYF.

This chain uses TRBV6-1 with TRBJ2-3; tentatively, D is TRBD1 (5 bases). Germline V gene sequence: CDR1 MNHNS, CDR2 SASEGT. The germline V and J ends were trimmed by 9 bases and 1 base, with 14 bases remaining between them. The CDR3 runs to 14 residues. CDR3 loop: CASIQGFGTDTQYF. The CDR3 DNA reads TGTGCCAGTATTCAGGGCTTTGGCACAGATACGCAGTATTTT.

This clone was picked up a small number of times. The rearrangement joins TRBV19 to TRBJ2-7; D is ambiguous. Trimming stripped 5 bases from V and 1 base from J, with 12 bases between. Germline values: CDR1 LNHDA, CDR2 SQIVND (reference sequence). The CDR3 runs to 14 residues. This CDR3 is CASSSMTNSYEQYF. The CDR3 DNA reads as TGTGCCAGTAGTTCGATGACGAATTCCTACGAGCAGTACTTC.

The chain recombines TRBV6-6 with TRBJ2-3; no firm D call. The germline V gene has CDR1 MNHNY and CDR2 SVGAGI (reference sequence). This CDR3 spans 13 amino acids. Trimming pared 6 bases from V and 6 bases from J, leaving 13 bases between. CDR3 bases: TGTGCCAGCAGGAGGCAAGGATGGGATACGCAGTATTTT. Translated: CASRRQGWDTQYF.

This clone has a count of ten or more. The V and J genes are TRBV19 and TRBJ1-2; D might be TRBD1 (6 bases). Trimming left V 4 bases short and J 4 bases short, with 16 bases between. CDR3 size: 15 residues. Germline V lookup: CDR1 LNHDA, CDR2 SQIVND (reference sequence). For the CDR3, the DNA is TGTGCCAGTAGTAAGCCGGGGGCCGGAGGCTATGGCTACACCTTC. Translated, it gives CASSKPGAGGYGYTF.

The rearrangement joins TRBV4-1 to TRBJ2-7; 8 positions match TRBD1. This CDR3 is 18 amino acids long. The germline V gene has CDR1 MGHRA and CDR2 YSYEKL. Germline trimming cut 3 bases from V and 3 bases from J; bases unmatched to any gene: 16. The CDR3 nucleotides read TGCGCCAGCAGCCAGTTCCCGACCGGGACAGGAGGGGACTACGAGCAGTACTTC. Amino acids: CASSQFPTGTGGDYEQYF.

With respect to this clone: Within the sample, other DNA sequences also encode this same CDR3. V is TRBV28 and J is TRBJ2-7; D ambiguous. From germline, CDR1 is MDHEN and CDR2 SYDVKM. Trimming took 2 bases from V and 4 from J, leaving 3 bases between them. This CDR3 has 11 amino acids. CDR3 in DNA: TGTGCCAGCAGTTTAGGATACGAGCAGTACTTC. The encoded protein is CASSLGYEQYF.

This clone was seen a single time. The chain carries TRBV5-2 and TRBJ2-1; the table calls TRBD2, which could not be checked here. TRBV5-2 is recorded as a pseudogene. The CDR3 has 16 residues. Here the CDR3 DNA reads TGCGCCAGCAGCCAAACAGTAGCGGGAGAGGGGTATGAGCAGTTCTTC. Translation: CASSQTVAGEGYEQFF.

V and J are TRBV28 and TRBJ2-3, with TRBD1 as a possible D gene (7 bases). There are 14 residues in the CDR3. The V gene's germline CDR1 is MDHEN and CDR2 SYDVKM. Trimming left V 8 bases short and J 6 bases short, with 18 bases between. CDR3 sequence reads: CASASQGGRDTQYF. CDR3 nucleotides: TGTGCCAGCGCCTCTCAGGGGGGCCGCGATACGCAGTATTTT. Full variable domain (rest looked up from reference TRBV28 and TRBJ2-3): DVKVTQSSRYLVKRTGEKVFLECVQDMDHENMFWYRQDPGLGLRLIYFSYDVKMKEKGDIPEGYSVSREKKERFSLILESASTNQTSMYLCASASQGGRDTQYFGPGTRLTVL.

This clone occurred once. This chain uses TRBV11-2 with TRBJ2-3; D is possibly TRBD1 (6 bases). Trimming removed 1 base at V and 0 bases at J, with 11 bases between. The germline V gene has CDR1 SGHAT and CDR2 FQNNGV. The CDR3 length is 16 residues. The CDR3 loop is CASSLVGGSSTDTQYF. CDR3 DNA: TGTGCCAGCAGCTTAGTTGGGGGCTCTAGCACAGATACGCAGTATTTT.

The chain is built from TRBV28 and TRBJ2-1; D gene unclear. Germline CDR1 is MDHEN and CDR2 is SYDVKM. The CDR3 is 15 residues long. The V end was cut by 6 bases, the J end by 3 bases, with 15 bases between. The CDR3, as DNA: TGTGCCAGCAGCCCGGGCCTGGCAGACTACAATGAGCAGTTCTTC. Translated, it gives CASSPGLADYNEQFF. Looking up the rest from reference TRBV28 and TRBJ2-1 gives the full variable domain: DVKVTQSSRYLVKRTGEKVFLECVQDMDHENMFWYRQDPGLGLRLIYFSYDVKMKEKGDIPEGYSVSREKKERFSLILESASTNQTSMYLCASSPGLADYNEQFFGPGTRLTVL.

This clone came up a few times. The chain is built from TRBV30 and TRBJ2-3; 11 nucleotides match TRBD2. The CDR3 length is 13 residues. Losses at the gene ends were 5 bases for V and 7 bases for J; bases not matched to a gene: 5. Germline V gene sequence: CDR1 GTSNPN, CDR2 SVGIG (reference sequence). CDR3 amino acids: CAWSTSGTYTQYF. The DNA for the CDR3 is TGTGCCTGGTCGACTAGCGGGACCTATACGCAGTATTTT.

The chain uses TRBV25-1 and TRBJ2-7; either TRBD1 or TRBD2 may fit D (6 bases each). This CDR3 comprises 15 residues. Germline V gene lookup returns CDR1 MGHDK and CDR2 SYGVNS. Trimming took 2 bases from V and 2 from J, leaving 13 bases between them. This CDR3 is CASSELGGKAYEQYF. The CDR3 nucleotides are TGTGCCAGCAGTGAACTGGGGGGCAAGGCCTACGAGCAGTACTTC.

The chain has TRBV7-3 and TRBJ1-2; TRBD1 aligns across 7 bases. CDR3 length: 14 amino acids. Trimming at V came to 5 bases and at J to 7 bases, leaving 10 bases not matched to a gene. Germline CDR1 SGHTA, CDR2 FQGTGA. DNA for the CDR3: TGTGCCAGCAGCCAGAGTGAGGGGGCAGGTGGCTACACCTTC. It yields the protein CASSQSEGAGGYTF. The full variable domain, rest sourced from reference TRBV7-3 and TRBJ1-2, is GAGVSQTPSNKVTEKGKYVELRCDPISGHTALYWYRQSLGQGPEFLIYFQGTGAADDSGLPNDRFFAVRPEGSVSTLKIQRTERGDSAVYLCASSQSEGAGGYTFGSGTRLTVV.

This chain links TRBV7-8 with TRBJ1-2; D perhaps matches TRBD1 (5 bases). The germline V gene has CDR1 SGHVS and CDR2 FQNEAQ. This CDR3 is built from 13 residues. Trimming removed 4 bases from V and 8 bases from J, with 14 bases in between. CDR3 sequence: CASSSREGQGYTF. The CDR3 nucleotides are TGTGCCAGCAGCTCGCGGGAGGGGCAGGGCTACACCTTC.

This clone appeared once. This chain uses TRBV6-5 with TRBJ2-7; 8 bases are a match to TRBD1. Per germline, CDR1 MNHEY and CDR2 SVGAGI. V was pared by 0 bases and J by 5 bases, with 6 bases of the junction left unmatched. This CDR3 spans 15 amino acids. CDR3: CASSYSGQVGDEQYF. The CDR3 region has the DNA TGTGCCAGCAGTTACTCGGGACAGGTCGGCGACGAGCAGTACTTC.

The CDR3 DNA is TGTGCCAGCAGCTTCTCCGCCCTCACTGCCAATGAGCAGTTCTTC. Encoded protein: CASSFSALTANEQFF. The genes are TRBV7-2 and TRBJ2-1; no clear D gene. This CDR3 spans 15 amino acids. V was trimmed by 3 bases and J by 6 bases, leaving 15 bases between them. Germline values: CDR1 SGHTA, CDR2 FQGNSA.

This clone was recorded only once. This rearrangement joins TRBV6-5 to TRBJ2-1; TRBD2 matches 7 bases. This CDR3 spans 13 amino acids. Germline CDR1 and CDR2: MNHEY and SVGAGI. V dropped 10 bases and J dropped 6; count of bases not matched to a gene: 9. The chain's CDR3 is CATARAGVNEQFF. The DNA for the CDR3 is TGTGCCACCGCCAGGGCGGGGGTCAATGAGCAGTTCTTC.

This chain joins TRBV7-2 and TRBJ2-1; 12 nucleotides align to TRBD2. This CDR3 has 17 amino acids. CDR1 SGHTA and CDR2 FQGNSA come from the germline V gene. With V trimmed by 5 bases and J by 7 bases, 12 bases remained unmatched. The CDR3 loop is CASSQALLAGGLNEQFF. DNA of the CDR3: TGTGCCAGCAGCCAGGCCCTCCTAGCGGGAGGGCTAAATGAGCAGTTCTTC.

The CDR3 reads CASSLWTSNEQFF. The CDR3 bases are TGTGCCAGCAGTTTATGGACTAGCAATGAGCAGTTCTTC. The chain uses TRBV28 and TRBJ2-1, with D possibly matching TRBD2 (6 bases). The CDR3 extends over 13 amino acids. The V and J ends lost 0 bases and 6 bases respectively, with 6 bases between them. Germline assignment: CDR1 MDHEN and CDR2 SYDVKM.

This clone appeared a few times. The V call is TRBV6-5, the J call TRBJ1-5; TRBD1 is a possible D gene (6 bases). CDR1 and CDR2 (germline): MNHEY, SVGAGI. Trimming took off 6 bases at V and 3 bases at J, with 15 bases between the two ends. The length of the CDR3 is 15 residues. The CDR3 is CASSLSWDTNQPQHF. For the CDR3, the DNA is TGTGCCAGCAGCCTTTCTTGGGACACCAATCAGCCCCAGCATTTT.

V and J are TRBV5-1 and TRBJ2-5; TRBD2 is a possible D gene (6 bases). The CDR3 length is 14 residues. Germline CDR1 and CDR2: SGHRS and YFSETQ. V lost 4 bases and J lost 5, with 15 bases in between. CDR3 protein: CASSPDGGRETQYF. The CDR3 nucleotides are TGCGCCAGCAGCCCCGACGGGGGTAGGGAGACCCAGTACTTC.

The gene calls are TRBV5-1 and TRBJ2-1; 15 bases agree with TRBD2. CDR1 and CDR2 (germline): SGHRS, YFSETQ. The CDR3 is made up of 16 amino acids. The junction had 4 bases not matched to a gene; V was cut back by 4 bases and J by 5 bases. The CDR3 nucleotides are TGCGCCAGCAGCCCCGGACTAGCGGGAGGGCACAATGAGCAGTTCTTC. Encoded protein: CASSPGLAGGHNEQFF.

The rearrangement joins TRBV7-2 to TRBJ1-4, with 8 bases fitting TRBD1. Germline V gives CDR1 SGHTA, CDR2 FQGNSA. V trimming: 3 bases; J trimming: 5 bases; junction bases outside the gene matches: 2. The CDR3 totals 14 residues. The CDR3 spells CASSFRGLNEKLFF. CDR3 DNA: TGTGCCAGCAGCTTCAGGGGGCTCAATGAAAAACTGTTTTTT.

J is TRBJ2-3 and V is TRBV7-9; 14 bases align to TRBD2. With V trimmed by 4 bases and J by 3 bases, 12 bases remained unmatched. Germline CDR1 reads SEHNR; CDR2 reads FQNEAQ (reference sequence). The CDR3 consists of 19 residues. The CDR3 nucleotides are TGTGCCAGCAGCTCCCAGACTAGCGGGAGGGCCGTTGGAACAGATACGCAGTATTTT. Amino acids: CASSSQTSGRAVGTDTQYF.